This section outlines one T cell receptor beta chain sequence together with its context. From germline, CDR1 is SQVTM and CDR2 ANQGSEA. V gave up 4 bases and J gave up 5 bases, with 11 bases separating them. The CDR3 is made up of 12 amino acids. Some clones are missing from TCRdb's copy, which holds only in-frame ones; the method was immunoSEQ multiplex PCR. The sample has roughly 300,000 clones, roughly 84% seen once; the top ten hold over 1.1%. This record belongs to a study of blood T cell repertoires in COVID-19. Turning to the study itself: Sample material is recorded as cDNA or gDNA derived from T cells, B-cell-depleted T cells, or PBMCs.

Enrolment of Seattle patients took place during active infection, and they were followed longitudinally. The sequence was obtained from a human donor with COVID-19, enrolled during active disease. The donor label of this sample is uncertain. Sequencing input: peripheral blood. This chain links TRBV29-1 with TRBJ1-2, with D possibly matching TRBD1 (5 bases). DNA for the CDR3: TGCAGCGTTGCTTCAGGGACTTATGGCTACACCTTC. Residues: CSVASGTYGYTF.